Listed below are T cell receptor beta chains from one sample, sequenced in a study of T cell repertoires in cytomegalovirus infection. MiXCR was run by TCRdb on the reads, yielding one entry per CDR3 protein. The sample lists 150,000 to 200,000 distinct CDR3 sequences, roughly 9.8% occurring once. Sequenced input: PBMCs. The receptor source for this set is a human donor in good health (CMV status not recorded). Some clones in this sample may be carry-over from other donors' samples. Both conserved end residues are part of each CDR3.

CASSQAPGLASGEQFF,TRBV4-3,TRBJ2-1
CASSLLAGTQETQYF,TRBV5-1,TRBJ2-5
CASSLSPAGGLYEQYF,TRBV11-2,TRBJ2-7
CASSPTVDRNYGYTF,TRBV7-2,TRBJ1-2
CASSQDPSSREQYF,TRBV4-1,TRBJ2-7
CASSQDLTSGTEQYF,TRBV4-3,TRBJ2-7
CASNPRPGGNQPQHF,TRBV5-5,TRBJ1-5
CASSLGGRGHTGELFF,TRBV7-2,TRBJ2-2
CASSLKRDPKAQYF,TRBV7-2,TRBJ2-5
CANSQDRTRGGYTF,TRBV4-3,TRBJ1-2
CASSLRDPIDTQYF,TRBV27,TRBJ2-3
CASSYSDSTEAFF,TRBV5-1,TRBJ1-1
CASSPFHGGTEAFF,TRBV14,TRBJ1-1
CASSLRPLVAGGSSYEQYF,TRBV7-8,TRBJ2-7
CASSPRIAKRNEQYF,TRBV28,TRBJ2-7
CASSSSGRDLDEQYF,TRBV7-8,TRBJ2-7
CASSEASYSNQPQHF,TRBV2,TRBJ1-5
CSATRGASGTDTQYF,TRBV20-1,TRBJ2-3
CASSSHDQGGVHTEAFF,TRBV7-6,TRBJ1-1
CASSRADGNTEAFF,TRBV28,TRBJ1-1
CASSPGGRSVDTQYF,TRBV11-2,TRBJ2-3
CASRTRTGFNTEAFF,TRBV7-2,TRBJ1-1
CASSIPVLTNEKLFF,TRBV19,TRBJ1-4
CASSLFPGNTEAFF,TRBV7-3,TRBJ1-1
CASSVTPRGPNQPQHF,TRBV2,TRBJ1-5
CASSFSGKGNQPQHF,TRBV27,TRBJ1-5
CAISEQGTDTQYF,TRBV10-3,TRBJ2-3
CSVAPGADTQYF,TRBV29-1,TRBJ2-3
CASSLSWTENDNSPLHF,TRBV7-2,TRBJ1-6
CATSDFTGVSADTQYF,TRBV24-1,TRBJ2-3
CASSEPGSSGNTIYF,TRBV25-1,TRBJ1-3